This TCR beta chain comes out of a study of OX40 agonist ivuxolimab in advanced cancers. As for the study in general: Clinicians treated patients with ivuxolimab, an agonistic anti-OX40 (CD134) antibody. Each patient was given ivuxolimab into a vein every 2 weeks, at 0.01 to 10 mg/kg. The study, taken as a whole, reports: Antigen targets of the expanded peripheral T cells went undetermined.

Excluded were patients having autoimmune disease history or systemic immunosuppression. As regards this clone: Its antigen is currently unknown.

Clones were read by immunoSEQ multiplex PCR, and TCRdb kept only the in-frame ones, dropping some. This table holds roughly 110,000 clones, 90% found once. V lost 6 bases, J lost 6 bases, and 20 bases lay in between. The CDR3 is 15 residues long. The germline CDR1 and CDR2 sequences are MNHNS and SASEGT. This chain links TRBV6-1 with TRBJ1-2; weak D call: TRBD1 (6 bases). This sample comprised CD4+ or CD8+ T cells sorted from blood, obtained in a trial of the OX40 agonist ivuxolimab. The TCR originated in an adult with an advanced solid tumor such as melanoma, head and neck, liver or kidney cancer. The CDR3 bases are TGTGCCAGCAGAGGGGCGGGGGCCGTGCTTCATGGCTACACCTTC. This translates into CASRGAGAVLHGYTF.